The 28 T cell receptor beta chains below all came from one sample that was sequenced in a study of vaccination and CD4 T cells after COVID-19. Antigens for these TCRs are unknown. Scientists ran DNA taken from cultured CD4+ T cells through the Oncomine TCR Beta short-read assay for sequencing. In TCRdb, the PCR reads were re-called with MiXCR into one record per CDR3 protein. The sample holds about 21,000 distinct CDR3 sequences, 70% seen once. The treatment was: roughly ten-day PBMC culture with coronavirus spike peptide pools or control peptides (ViraFEST assay). Sequenced material: CD4+ T cells from blood, cultured in vitro. The receptors stem from a human donor who had recovered from COVID-19.

The rearrangement uses TRBV6-4 and TRBJ1-1, with a weak D call TRBD1 (5 bases). V lost 6 bases, J lost 1 base, and 24 bases lay in between. There are 18 residues in the CDR3. Germline-derived CDR1 and CDR2 are MRHNA and SNTAGT. CDR3 nucleotide sequence: TGTGCCAGCAGCAGGGACCTATTGGCCCAACCTTCGAACACTGAAGCTTTCTTT. This sequence encodes CASSRDLLAQPSNTEAFF.

The rearrangement links TRBV6-2 or TRBV6-3 to TRBJ2-7; 8 nucleotides match TRBD2. The J segment lost 5 bases and the V segment lost 6 bases, leaving 12 bases of the junction unmatched. The CDR3 has 15 amino acids. Germline V CDR1 and CDR2: MNHEY, SVGEGT. As DNA, the CDR3 is TGTGCCAGCAGCTCGGTCATAGCGGGAAAAGACGAGCAGTACTTC. This codes for CASSSVIAGKDEQYF.

Only one count was recorded for this clonotype. The chain recombines TRBV20-1 with TRBJ1-1, with a possible D match to TRBD1 (5 bases). V was clipped by 0 bases and J by 8 bases, with 10 bases between them. The CDR3 consists of 12 residues. Germline-derived CDR1 and CDR2 are DFQATT and SNEGSKA (reference sequence). The CDR3 region is CSARDWDREAFF. The CDR3 region has the DNA TGCAGTGCTAGAGATTGGGACCGAGAAGCTTTCTTT.

The genes are TRBV2 and TRBJ2-5; D unresolved. Trimming took 6 bases from V and 2 from J, leaving 13 bases between them. In germline, CDR1 is SNHLY, CDR2 FYNNEI. The CDR3 sequence is 14 residues long. For the CDR3, the DNA is TGTGCCAGCAGCAATATGGGCCCGCAAGAGACCCAGTACTTC. Encoded protein: CASSNMGPQETQYF.

This rearrangement joins TRBV28 to TRBJ1-2; no clear D. CDR3 length equals 12 residues. Germline lookup yields CDR1 MDHEN and CDR2 SYDVKM. V gave up 2 bases and J gave up 4 bases, with 5 bases separating them. CDR3 sequence: CASSLTLYGYTF. The CDR3 DNA reads as TGTGCCAGCAGTTTAACCCTCTATGGCTACACCTTC.

The rearrangement uses TRBV7-9 and TRBJ1-1; 8 bases match TRBD1. Germline V gene sequence: CDR1 SEHNR, CDR2 FQNEAQ (reference sequence). Germline trimming cut 5 bases from V and 0 bases from J; bases unmatched to any gene: 5. CDR3 size: 15 residues. The CDR3 DNA sequence: TGTGCCAGCAGCCTCCGACAGGGGATGAACACTGAAGCTTTCTTT. This sequence encodes CASSLRQGMNTEAFF.

V usage is TRBV6-5 and J usage is TRBJ2-7, with 12 bases aligning to TRBD2. J lost 4 bases, V lost 2 bases, and 12 bases had no gene match. Germline CDR1 is MNHEY and CDR2 is SVGAGI. This CDR3 contains 18 residues. CDR3 protein: CASSYPGLAGRTTYEQYF. The CDR3 bases are TGTGCCAGCAGTTACCCGGGACTAGCGGGTCGGACGACTTACGAGCAGTACTTC.

J is TRBJ2-5 and V is TRBV7-9; D unresolved. The CDR3 consists of 14 residues. V gave up 3 bases and J gave up 2 bases, with 10 bases separating them. Germline loops: CDR1 SEHNR, CDR2 FQNEAQ (reference sequence). The CDR3 nucleotides are TGTGCCAGCAGCTTGGCGTCCCAACAAGAGACCCAGTACTTC. As protein: CASSLASQQETQYF.

CDR3 DNA sequence: TGTGCCAGCAGTACCAGAGGGGGGGACAGCCATCAGCCCCAGCATTTT. Translation: CASSTRGGDSHQPQHF. The J gene is TRBJ1-5, the V gene TRBV6-1, with 7 bases identical to TRBD1. The CDR3 extends over 16 amino acids. Germline V CDR1 and CDR2: MNHNS, SASEGT. V gave up 5 bases and J gave up 5 bases; unmatched junction bases: 12.

The chain recombines TRBV11-2 with TRBJ1-4; TRBD1 agrees at 8 bases. Germline CDR1 reads SGHAT; CDR2 reads FQNNGV. After removal of 6 bases from V and 7 bases from J, the junction contained 22 bases not matched to a gene. The CDR3 covers 19 residues. The CDR3 bases are TGTGCCAGCAGACCCTCCTCGAGGGGGACAGGAAGGAGTGGTGAAAAACTGTTTTTT. This codes for CASRPSSRGTGRSGEKLFF.

Here the CDR3 DNA reads TGTGCCACCAGTGATTTTGGACCTACTAGCCCACAAGGTCCCGATACGCAGTATTTT. This translates into CATSDFGPTSPQGPDTQYF. The chain uses TRBV24-1 and TRBJ2-3; D perhaps matches TRBD2 (6 bases). Trimming pared 1 base from V and 6 bases from J, leaving 25 bases between. In germline, CDR1 is KGHDR, CDR2 SFDVKD. CDR3 length: 19 amino acids.

The V and J genes are TRBV20-1 and TRBJ2-3; TRBD2 is a possible D gene (6 bases). Germline values: CDR1 DFQATT, CDR2 SNEGSKA (reference sequence). Trimming shortened V by 3 bases and J by 0 bases, and 16 bases separated the two germline ends. The CDR3 runs to 16 residues. The CDR3 reads CSARGSGGASTDTQYF. In DNA form, the CDR3 reads TGCAGTGCTAGGGGAAGTGGCGGGGCTAGCACAGATACGCAGTATTTT.

This clonotype was counted between two and nine times. The chain links TRBV20-1 to TRBJ1-2, with 8 positions matching TRBD1. The CDR3 loop spans 14 amino acids. The V and J ends lost 1 base and 2 bases, in that order; junction bases with no gene match: 3. The germline V gene encodes CDR1 DFQATT and CDR2 SNEGSKA (reference sequence). For the CDR3, the DNA is TGCAGTGCTAGAGGGGGACAGGTCAACTATGGCTACACCTTC. Protein: CSARGGQVNYGYTF.

V is TRBV3-1 and J is TRBJ2-7; tentative D call: TRBD1 (6 bases). The CDR3 contains 15 residues. Germline V CDR1 and CDR2: LGHDT, YNNKEL (reference sequence). Deletions cut 3 bases from V and 1 base from J, with 13 bases between. The CDR3 coding sequence is TGTGCCAGCAGCCAGACAGGTGTCGGGTCCTACGAGCAGTACTTC. Translating gives CASSQTGVGSYEQYF.

This rearrangement joins TRBV2 to TRBJ2-2, with 8 bases fitting TRBD1. V lost 1 base and J lost 7; bases outside the gene matches: 2. CDR3 length: 14 residues. Germline loops: CDR1 SNHLY, CDR2 FYNNEI. The CDR3 sequence: CASSEGTGNGELFF. CDR3 DNA: TGTGCCAGCAGTGAAGGGACAGGGAACGGGGAGCTGTTTTTT.

The rearrangement links TRBV7-2 to TRBJ1-1; D remains ambiguous. This CDR3 has 15 residues. Germline CDR1 is SGHTA and CDR2 is FQGNSA. Trimming took off 0 bases at V and 2 bases at J, with 10 bases between the two ends. This chain's CDR3 is CASSLAPGVNTEAFF. CDR3 sequence (DNA): TGTGCCAGCAGCTTAGCGCCGGGAGTAAACACTGAAGCTTTCTTT. Supplemented by reference TRBV7-2 and TRBJ1-1, the full variable domain reads GAGVSQSPSNKVTEKGKDVELRCDPISGHTALYWYRQSLGQGLEFLIYFQGNSAPDKSGLPSDRFSAERTGGSVSTLTIQRTQQEDSAVYLCASSLAPGVNTEAFFGQGTRLTVV.

Relative to its sample, this clonotype is large. This rearrangement joins TRBV20-1 to TRBJ1-2; 9 bases are a match to TRBD1. Germline-derived CDR1 and CDR2 are DFQATT and SNEGSKA (reference sequence). The CDR3 consists of 12 residues. The V and J ends lost 3 bases and 6 bases, in that order; junction bases with no gene match: 2. CDR3 loop: CSARRTGDGYTF. CDR3 nucleotides: TGCAGTGCTAGGCGGACAGGGGATGGCTACACCTTC.

V is TRBV28 and J is TRBJ1-2; possibly TRBD1 for D (5 bases). Trimming removed 6 bases from V and 4 bases from J, with 12 bases in between. Germline lookup yields CDR1 MDHEN and CDR2 SYDVKM. The CDR3 sequence is 13 residues long. The CDR3, as DNA: TGTGCCAGCAGGACCACGGGGCTCTATGGCTACACCTTC. Protein sequence: CASRTTGLYGYTF.

This clonotype was detected once. This rearrangement joins TRBV28 to TRBJ2-5, with 8 bases matching TRBD1. CDR1 and CDR2 (germline): MDHEN, SYDVKM. The CDR3 contains 15 residues. Germline trimming cut 7 bases from V and 5 bases from J; bases unmatched to any gene: 12. The CDR3 sequence: CASNTRTGQRETQYF. DNA for the CDR3: TGTGCCAGCAATACGAGGACAGGGCAGAGGGAGACCCAGTACTTC.

This chain uses TRBV6-5 with TRBJ1-2; unclear D gene. In germline, CDR1 is MNHEY, CDR2 SVGAGI. V was shortened by 2 bases and J by 8 bases, with 12 bases between the two germline ends. The CDR3 is made up of 13 amino acids. The CDR3 spells CASSYSARRGYTF. The CDR3 nucleotides read TGTGCCAGCAGTTACAGCGCCAGGAGAGGCTACACCTTC.

This chain links TRBV7-2 with TRBJ2-3; TRBD2 might be the D (5 bases). The germline V gene encodes CDR1 SGHTA and CDR2 FQGNSA. Trimming stripped 0 bases from V and 1 base from J, with 11 bases between. The CDR3 contains 16 residues. DNA for the CDR3: TGTGCCAGCAGCTTAGCCGGGAAACGGGGCACAGATACGCAGTATTTT. It translates to CASSLAGKRGTDTQYF.

J is TRBJ1-1 and V is TRBV28, with no clear D. CDR3 length: 14 residues. CDR1 and CDR2 from the germline V gene are MDHEN and SYDVKM. The V end lost 3 bases, the J end lost 4 bases, and 12 bases lay between the germline ends. DNA for the CDR3: TGTGCCAGCAGTTTGAATGGTTGGGGCACTGAAGCTTTCTTT. It yields the protein CASSLNGWGTEAFF.

This clonotype has only one observation. V is TRBV7-2 and J is TRBJ2-3; perhaps TRBD2 as D (6 bases). Germline CDR1 reads SGHTA; CDR2 reads FQGNSA. There are 12 residues in the CDR3. V was trimmed by 5 bases and J by 4 bases, leaving 7 bases between them. CDR3 in amino acids: CASSGRPDTQYF. Here the CDR3 DNA reads TGTGCCAGCAGCGGGAGGCCAGATACGCAGTATTTT.

The CDR3 protein is CAWSPRLGGNFNTEAFF. Written as DNA, the CDR3 is TGTGCCTGGAGCCCTCGGTTAGGGGGGAATTTCAACACTGAAGCTTTCTTT. The rearrangement links TRBV30 to TRBJ1-1; maybe TRBD1 (6 bases). The V end was cut by 3 bases, the J end by 2 bases, with 22 bases between. This CDR3 has 17 residues. Germline V CDR1 and CDR2: GTSNPN, SVGIG (reference sequence).

This chain connects TRBV25-1 to TRBJ1-2, with D perhaps matching TRBD1 (5 bases). Per the germline V gene, CDR1 is MGHDK and CDR2 is SYGVNS. V lost 8 bases and J 7 bases, leaving 26 bases between the germline ends. The length of the CDR3 is 16 residues. DNA for the CDR3: TGTGCCAGCCACTACCCGGGGACCCCTTTCGGTGGTGGCTACACCTTC. Translated, it gives CASHYPGTPFGGGYTF.

This chain connects TRBV5-1 to TRBJ2-7; D is unresolved. This CDR3 comprises 14 residues. Trimming took off 2 bases at V and 6 bases at J, with 15 bases between the two ends. The germline CDR1 and CDR2 sequences are SGHRS and YFSETQ. CDR3 loop: CASSFPDLPSEQYF. The CDR3 region has the DNA TGCGCCAGCAGCTTTCCCGACCTACCCAGCGAGCAGTACTTC. The variable domain in full, with the rest retrieved from reference TRBV5-1 and TRBJ2-7, is KAGVTQTPRYLIKTRGQQVTLSCSPISGHRSVSWYQQTPGQGLQFLFEYFSETQRNKGNFPGRFSGRQFSNSRSEMNVSTLELGDSALYLCASSFPDLPSEQYFGPGTRLTVT.

The chain has TRBV20-1 and TRBJ2-7, with TRBD2 matching over 11 bases. V lost 1 base and J lost 4; bases outside the gene matches: 6. Germline-derived CDR1 and CDR2 are DFQATT and SNEGSKA (reference sequence). The CDR3 totals 15 residues. CDR3 DNA sequence: TGCAGTGCTAGAGTAGCGGGAGGGCCGGGGTACGAGCAGTACTTC. Amino acid sequence: CSARVAGGPGYEQYF.

This chain links TRBV24-1 with TRBJ2-5; TRBD1 agrees at 8 bases. Germline-derived CDR1 and CDR2 are KGHDR and SFDVKD. The CDR3 runs 15 residues. With V trimmed by 4 bases and J by 9 bases, 12 bases remained unmatched. CDR3 residues: CATSDRGTGGTAQYF. In DNA form, the CDR3 reads TGTGCCACCAGTGACCGAGGGACAGGCGGGACGGCCCAGTACTTC.